A single sample is the source of the 5 T cell receptor beta chains below, sequenced in a study of cytomegalovirus exposure and HLA in healthy donors. PCR involved 60 Vbeta and 13 Jbeta primers. Produced via immunoSEQ multiplex PCR; TCRdb's table is partial and in-frame only. The table lists roughly 150,000 clones, 64% of them singletons. Sequencing was carried out using PBMCs. The receptor set was obtained from a woman in her 30s in good health and CMV-seropositive.

This rearrangement joins TRBV10-2 to TRBJ2-7; TRBD1 agrees at 8 bases. With 10 bases clipped from V and 6 bases from J, the junction kept 17 bases outside the gene matches. Germline assignment: CDR1 WSHSY and CDR2 SAAADI. CDR3 size: 15 residues. The CDR3 nucleotides are TGCGCCATGACAGGGGAGTTCGTGCGGCACACCGAGCAGTACTTC. Translation gives CAMTGEFVRHTEQYF.

The chain couples TRBV5-4 to TRBJ1-1; 9 bases agree with TRBD1. Germline V gene data show CDR1 as SGHNT and CDR2 as YYREEE (reference sequence). The CDR3 extends over 15 amino acids. The V and J ends lost 0 bases and 3 bases, in that order; junction bases with no gene match: 3. The CDR3 here is CASSLETGGDTEAFF. The DNA for the CDR3 is TGTGCCAGCAGCTTGGAGACAGGGGGGGACACTGAAGCTTTCTTT.

V is TRBV4-2 and J is TRBJ1-1; tentative D call: TRBD1 (5 bases). Trimming took off 0 bases at V and 3 bases at J, with 26 bases between the two ends. The CDR3 has 20 residues. Germline V gene data show CDR1 as LGHNA and CDR2 as YNFKEQ. The CDR3 loop reads CASSQDLVRVKSGMDTEAFF. Here the CDR3 DNA reads TGTGCCAGCAGCCAAGATCTCGTCAGGGTGAAGAGCGGGATGGACACTGAAGCTTTCTTT.

This rearrangement joins TRBV5-1 to TRBJ2-7; 8 nucleotides align to TRBD2. This CDR3 region has 16 residues. Germline V CDR1 and CDR2: SGHRS, YFSETQ. Unmatched junction bases numbered 10, after V lost 0 bases and J lost 5 bases. The CDR3 loop is CASSLDMAGGPDEQYF. CDR3 DNA: TGCGCCAGCAGCTTGGATATGGCGGGGGGCCCTGACGAGCAGTACTTC.

This chain uses TRBV7-9 with TRBJ2-5; 7 nucleotides match TRBD2. CDR1 is SEHNR and CDR2 is FQNEAQ in the germline V gene (reference sequence). This CDR3 comprises 15 residues. V dropped 1 base and J dropped 5; count of bases not matched to a gene: 7. CDR3 protein: CASSLVRGGGETQYF. CDR3 bases: TGTGCCAGCAGCTTAGTACGTGGGGGAGGGGAGACCCAGTACTTC.